Following are 15 T cell receptor beta chains from one sample sequenced in a study of OX40 agonist ivuxolimab in advanced cancers. Sequenced by immunoSEQ multiplex PCR; TCRdb stores in-frame clones only, minus some. This table holds 43,000 or so clones, 77% found once. The sample here was CD4+ or CD8+ T cells sorted from blood, taken in a trial of the OX40 agonist ivuxolimab. The receptors were gathered from an adult with an advanced solid tumor such as melanoma, head and neck, liver or kidney cancer.

The V gene is TRBV5-1, the J gene TRBJ2-3; TRBD2 might be the D (5 bases). Trimming removed 2 bases from V and 4 bases from J, with 8 bases in between. The CDR3 length is 13 residues. Germline lookup yields CDR1 SGHRS and CDR2 YFSETQ. The CDR3: CASSFEGSDTQYF. CDR3 DNA: TGCGCCAGCAGCTTCGAGGGATCAGATACGCAGTATTTT.

The chain employs TRBV18 and TRBJ1-3; 7 positions agree with TRBD1. The V and J ends lost 0 bases and 0 bases, in that order; junction bases with no gene match: 2. CDR3 length: 16 amino acids. CDR1 KGHSH and CDR2 LQKENI come from the germline V gene. The chain's CDR3 is CASSPPGQSSGNTIYF. As DNA, the CDR3 is TGTGCCAGCTCACCACCGGGACAGAGCTCTGGAAACACCATATATTTT.

The chain couples TRBV5-6 to TRBJ2-7, with D hard to call. There are 14 residues in the CDR3. Looked up from germline, CDR1 is SGHDT and CDR2 is YYEEEE. Trimming took off 3 bases at V and 5 bases at J, with 15 bases between the two ends. The chain's CDR3 is CASSSTTSGDEQYF. DNA for the CDR3: TGTGCCAGCAGCTCGACGACCTCCGGAGACGAGCAGTACTTC.

This clone has a count of ten or more. The chain is built from TRBV30 and TRBJ2-7, with TRBD1 matching 8 bases. CDR3 length: 12 amino acids. CDR1 and CDR2 from the germline V gene are GTSNPN and SVGIG (reference sequence). The trim removed 8 bases at V and 0 bases at J, leaving 3 bases unmatched. The CDR3 is CAATGGSYEQYF. In DNA form, the CDR3 reads TGTGCCGCAACAGGGGGCTCCTACGAGCAGTACTTC.

In its sample, this clone was seen once. In DNA form, the CDR3 reads TGTGCCACCCGGAGGAGTAGCGACTCCTACAATGAGCAGTTCTTC. It specifies CATRRSSDSYNEQFF. The V call is TRBV15, the J call TRBJ2-1, with TRBD2 as a possible D gene (5 bases). Germline lookup yields CDR1 LNHNV and CDR2 YYDKDF (reference sequence). The CDR3 has 15 residues. V was shortened by 8 bases and J by 0 bases, with 14 bases between the two germline ends.

The chain carries TRBV6-5 and TRBJ2-3, with D possibly being TRBD2 (5 bases). This CDR3 is built from 15 residues. With 8 bases removed from V and 4 bases from J, the gap between germline ends came to 19 bases. The V gene's germline CDR1 is MNHEY and CDR2 SVGAGI. The CDR3 nucleotides are TGTGCCAGCGCCCACCGAGAGGGCGCCTCAGATACGCAGTATTTT. Protein product: CASAHREGASDTQYF.

The rearrangement links TRBV28 to TRBJ2-2; 12 bases fit TRBD1. This CDR3 has 17 amino acids. The J segment lost 9 bases and the V segment lost 5 bases, leaving 13 bases of the junction unmatched. Germline V gene lookup returns CDR1 MDHEN and CDR2 SYDVKM. The CDR3 reads CASSTTGTGGRGRELFF. In DNA, the CDR3 is TGTGCCAGCAGTACCACCGGGACAGGGGGCAGGGGTAGGGAGCTGTTTTTT.

V usage is TRBV12-5 and J usage is TRBJ2-7; no firm D call. The CDR3 is 13 amino acids. Germline CDR1 is LGHNT and CDR2 is FRNRAP. Trimming removed 1 base from V and 4 bases from J, with 8 bases in between. The CDR3 sequence is CASGLDHLYEQYF. Written as DNA, the CDR3 is TGTGCTAGTGGTTTGGACCATCTATACGAGCAGTACTTC.

The rearrangement links TRBV10-1 to TRBJ1-1, with TRBD1 identical over 7 bases. The CDR3 runs to 13 residues. V shed 4 bases, J shed 4 bases, and the junction held 3 bases outside the gene matches. Looked up from germline, CDR1 is WNHNN and CDR2 is SYGVQD (reference sequence). Written as DNA, the CDR3 is TGCGCCAGCAGTGGACAGGGCGCCACTGAAGCTTTCTTT. Its protein product is CASSGQGATEAFF.

The CDR3 DNA is TGTGCCAGCAGCCACGGACAGGGGATCTCCTACGAGCAGTACTTC. Protein product: CASSHGQGISYEQYF. The chain links TRBV11-3 to TRBJ2-7, with TRBD1 matching 9 bases. CDR1 SGHNT and CDR2 YENEEA come from the germline V gene. The length of the CDR3 is 15 residues. With V trimmed by 5 bases and J by 0 bases, 5 bases remained unmatched.

The chain is built from TRBV19 and TRBJ2-1, with 11 positions matching TRBD2. This CDR3 has 16 residues. The trim removed 3 bases at V and 5 bases at J, leaving 6 bases unmatched. Germline-derived CDR1 and CDR2 are LNHDA and SQIVND (reference sequence). The CDR3 loop reads CASSIVAGGSDNEQFF. Here the CDR3 DNA reads TGTGCCAGTAGTATCGTAGCGGGAGGGTCCGACAATGAGCAGTTCTTC.

V gene TRBV18 combines with J gene TRBJ1-5, with D possibly being TRBD1 (6 bases). The germline V gene has CDR1 KGHSH and CDR2 LQKENI. The CDR3 loop spans 15 amino acids. V lost 2 bases to trimming and J lost 6 bases, with 14 bases between them. CDR3 protein: CASSPDQGSGQPQHF. For the CDR3, the DNA is TGTGCCAGCTCACCAGACCAGGGGTCGGGTCAGCCCCAGCATTTT.

The chain joins TRBV29-1 to TRBJ1-2; 10 bases agree with TRBD1. Germline CDR1 is SQVTM and CDR2 is ANQGSEA. J gave up 7 bases and V 2 bases, and 13 bases lay outside the gene matches. CDR3 length equals 16 residues. The CDR3 nucleotides are TGCAGCGTTGAAAGGGACAGGGGCACCCTCCGGTCTGGCTACACCTTC. Translation: CSVERDRGTLRSGYTF.

The rearrangement links TRBV7-2 to TRBJ2-2, with 7 bases fitting TRBD1. CDR3 length: 19 residues. V lost 5 bases and J lost 4; bases outside the gene matches: 19. Germline lookup yields CDR1 SGHTA and CDR2 FQGNSA. Here the CDR3 reads CASSKRRSAGTAITGELFF. The CDR3 region has the DNA TGTGCCAGCAGCAAGAGGAGGAGCGCCGGGACAGCCATCACCGGGGAGCTGTTTTTT.

The rearrangement links TRBV9 to TRBJ2-7, with D perhaps matching TRBD2 (6 bases). The V end lost 0 bases, the J end lost 5 bases, and 12 bases lay between the germline ends. This CDR3 spans 14 amino acids. Germline CDR1 and CDR2: SGDLS and YYNGEE. CDR3 sequence (DNA): TGTGCCAGCAGCGTAGACGGGAGAGCCCACGAGCAGTACTTC. Protein sequence: CASSVDGRAHEQYF.